The 19 T cell receptor beta chains below all came from one sample that was sequenced in a study of blood T cell repertoires in COVID-19. Generated by immunoSEQ multiplex PCR, the TCRdb table keeps only in-frame clones and is missing some. The sample lists 65,000 to 70,000 clones, 79% occurring once. The specimen was peripheral blood. The source of these receptors is a human donor in a cohort sampled during active COVID-19.

V gene TRBV28 combines with J gene TRBJ1-1, with 7 bases identical to TRBD1. This CDR3 has 13 residues. With 4 bases clipped from V and 7 bases from J, the junction kept 6 bases outside the gene matches. From germline, CDR1 is MDHEN and CDR2 SYDVKM. The DNA of the CDR3 is TGTGCCAGCAGTTACCCGGGACAGCTTGAAGCTTTCTTT. It yields the protein CASSYPGQLEAFF.

V and J are TRBV5-1 and TRBJ2-2, with TRBD1 as a possible D gene (6 bases). CDR1 and CDR2 (germline): SGHRS, YFSETQ. The CDR3 spans 17 residues. V shed 4 bases and J shed 1 base, with 17 bases lying between them. The CDR3 sequence is CASSLGTGTLNTGELFF. The CDR3 DNA reads TGCGCCAGCAGCCTAGGGACCGGGACACTGAACACCGGGGAGCTGTTTTTT.

V gene TRBV25-1 combines with J gene TRBJ1-1, with D perhaps TRBD1 (6 bases). Looked up from germline, CDR1 is MGHDK and CDR2 is SYGVNS. The length of the CDR3 is 14 residues. V was cut by 5 bases and J by 2 bases, with 12 bases left in between. CDR3 sequence (DNA): TGTGCCAGCAGTCTCTCCGGGACAAACACTGAAGCTTTCTTT. Protein sequence: CASSLSGTNTEAFF.

This clone occurred once. The genes are TRBV27 and TRBJ2-3; 14 bases map to TRBD2. The V segment lost 3 bases and the J segment 7 bases; nucleotides outside the gene matches: 6. Germline V gene lookup returns CDR1 MNHEY and CDR2 SMNVEV (reference sequence). CDR3 size: 16 residues. CDR3 nucleotide sequence: TGTGCCAGCAGTTTGCTGACTAGCGGGAGGGCGAATACGCAGTATTTT. Amino acids: CASSLLTSGRANTQYF.

The chain is built from TRBV18 and TRBJ2-3; 7 bases are shared with TRBD2. V lost 6 bases and J lost 0; bases outside the gene matches: 9. Germline loops: CDR1 KGHSH, CDR2 LQKENI. CDR3 size: 16 residues. The CDR3 is CASSATLAVSTDTQYF. CDR3 DNA: TGTGCCAGCTCGGCGACCCTAGCGGTGAGCACAGATACGCAGTATTTT.

The V and J genes are TRBV13 and TRBJ1-5; the match to TRBD1 covers 7 bases. The CDR3 runs 16 residues. The V and J ends lost 6 bases and 5 bases, in that order; junction bases with no gene match: 13. Germline V CDR1 and CDR2: PRHDT, FYEKMQ (reference sequence). The CDR3 nucleotides are TGTGCCAGCAGGGACAGTGGAGGGGGCAGGGATCAGCCCCAGCATTTT. Translating gives CASRDSGGGRDQPQHF.

The chain employs TRBV5-4 and TRBJ2-7, with a tentative D call TRBD1 (5 bases). CDR3 length equals 14 residues. Trimming took off 0 bases at V and 2 bases at J, with 9 bases between the two ends. Germline V gene lookup returns CDR1 SGHNT and CDR2 YYREEE (reference sequence). The CDR3 reads CASSLGGTTYEQYF. The CDR3 DNA reads TGTGCCAGCAGCTTGGGGGGCACAACCTACGAGCAGTACTTC.

V and J are TRBV5-1 and TRBJ2-2; 9 bases match TRBD1. The CDR3 runs 18 residues. V trimming: 2 bases; J trimming: 4 bases; junction bases outside the gene matches: 12. Germline V gene data show CDR1 as SGHRS and CDR2 as YFSETQ. The CDR3 spells CASSLKVRDRVVTGELFF. The CDR3 DNA sequence: TGCGCCAGCAGCTTAAAAGTCCGGGACAGGGTGGTCACCGGGGAGCTGTTTTTT. Full variable domain (remainder filled in from reference TRBV5-1 and TRBJ2-2): KAGVTQTPRYLIKTRGQQVTLSCSPISGHRSVSWYQQTPGQGLQFLFEYFSETQRNKGNFPGRFSGRQFSNSRSEMNVSTLELGDSALYLCASSLKVRDRVVTGELFFGEGSRLTVL.

J is TRBJ2-3 and V is TRBV7-9, with TRBD2 matching over 7 bases. Trimming at V came to 1 base and at J to 4 bases, leaving 5 bases not matched to a gene. The V gene's germline CDR1 is SEHNR and CDR2 FQNEAQ (reference sequence). This CDR3 spans 15 amino acids. The CDR3 protein is CASSLGWGGADTQYF. The DNA of the CDR3 is TGTGCCAGCAGCTTAGGATGGGGAGGGGCAGATACGCAGTATTTT.

This clone has at least ten counts. In the same sample, other DNA sequences code for this CDR3. This chain links TRBV11-2 with TRBJ2-1, with D maybe TRBD2 (6 bases). The CDR3 loop spans 15 amino acids. Germline V gives CDR1 SGHAT, CDR2 FQNNGV. Deletions cut 1 base from V and 2 bases from J, with 9 bases between. The CDR3 here is CASSLARGTYNEQFF. The CDR3 nucleotides are TGTGCCAGCAGCTTAGCCCGGGGGACCTACAATGAGCAGTTCTTC.

The chain is built from TRBV2 and TRBJ1-6; the D is unclear. Germline CDR1 and CDR2: SNHLY and FYNNEI. This CDR3 contains 16 residues. This CDR3 reads CGGVRERGTYDSPLHF. DNA of the CDR3: TGTGGCGGCGTAAGGGAGAGAGGCACATACGATTCACCCCTCCACTTT. The full variable domain, with the rest looked up from reference TRBV2 and TRBJ1-6, is EPEVTQTPSHQVTQMGQEVILRCVPISNHLYFYWYRQILGQKVEFLVSFYNNEISEKSEIFDDQFSVERPDGSNFTLKIRSTKLEDSAMYFCGGVRERGTYDSPLHFGNGTRLTVT.

The chain couples TRBV30 to TRBJ2-5; either TRBD1 or TRBD2 may supply D (5 bases each). Germline V gene lookup returns CDR1 GTSNPN and CDR2 SVGIG (reference sequence). The CDR3 is 14 residues long. V gave up 5 bases and J gave up 5 bases, with 18 bases separating them. The CDR3 nucleotides are TGTGCCTGGGGGGCGCTCTTTGGCGGGGAGACCCAGTACTTC. Amino acid sequence: CAWGALFGGETQYF. Together with reference TRBV30 and TRBJ2-5, the CDR3 gives the full variable domain: SQTIHQWPATLVQPVGSPLSLECTVEGTSNPNLYWYRQAAGRGLQLLFYSVGIGQISSEVPQNLSASRPQDRQFILSSKKLLLSDSGFYLCAWGALFGGETQYFGPGTRLLVL.

This clone has just one count. The J gene is TRBJ2-3, the V gene TRBV7-8, with 9 positions matching TRBD1. The CDR3 runs 15 residues. Germline V CDR1 and CDR2: SGHVS, FQNEAQ. V was clipped by 4 bases and J by 2 bases; unmatched bases: 4. The CDR3 sequence: CASSSTGGNTDTQYF. The CDR3 region has the DNA TGTGCCAGCAGCTCGACAGGGGGGAACACAGATACGCAGTATTTT.

The chain combines TRBV5-1 with TRBJ2-6, with D perhaps matching TRBD2 (6 bases). The germline V and J ends were trimmed by 4 bases and 2 bases, with 13 bases remaining between them. The CDR3 spans 16 residues. Germline CDR1 is SGHRS and CDR2 is YFSETQ. The CDR3 sequence is CASSPQAGTGANVLTF. In DNA, the CDR3 is TGCGCCAGCAGCCCTCAGGCGGGGACTGGGGCCAACGTCCTGACTTTC.

This clone was recorded a few times. Other nucleotide sequences in the sample specify the same CDR3. J is TRBJ1-2 and V is TRBV18, with D tentatively TRBD1 (5 bases). Germline V gene lookup returns CDR1 KGHSH and CDR2 LQKENI. V lost 6 bases and J 6 bases, leaving 14 bases between the germline ends. The CDR3 loop spans 13 amino acids. The DNA for the CDR3 is TGTGCCAGCTCGCCCCGGGACTCCGATGGCTACACCTTC. Protein sequence: CASSPRDSDGYTF.

This clone was seen a few times. The V gene is TRBV10-2, the J gene TRBJ2-7; 8 nucleotides line up with TRBD1. This CDR3 has 12 residues. V gave up 3 bases and J gave up 9 bases; unmatched junction bases: 4. Germline-derived CDR1 and CDR2 are WSHSY and SAAADI. The CDR3 loop reads CASSEQGEMQYF. CDR3 coding DNA: TGCGCCAGCAGTGAACAGGGGGAGATGCAGTACTTC.

The chain combines TRBV18 with TRBJ1-1, with 8 bases matching TRBD1. CDR1 is KGHSH, CDR2 LQKENI, per germline. The CDR3 spans 15 residues. V lost 3 bases to trimming and J lost 4 bases; unmatched junction nucleotides: 7. The CDR3 region has the DNA TGTGCCAGCTCACCCTACAGGGGGAGGGGCACTGAAGCTTTCTTT. It is translated as CASSPYRGRGTEAFF. Supplemented by reference TRBV18 and TRBJ1-1, the full variable domain reads NAGVMQNPRHLVRRRGQEARLRCSPMKGHSHVYWYRQLPEEGLKFMVYLQKENIIDESGMPKERFSAEFPKEGPSILRIQQVVRGDSAAYFCASSPYRGRGTEAFFGQGTRLTVV.

The chain couples TRBV19 to TRBJ2-7; weak D call: TRBD2 (5 bases). V was shortened by 2 bases and J by 3 bases, with 14 bases between the two germline ends. Germline CDR1 LNHDA, CDR2 SQIVND (reference sequence). This CDR3 has 15 residues. CDR3 bases: TGTGCCAGTAGTATAAGTAGCGCCGGGAACTACGAGCAGTACTTC. As protein: CASSISSAGNYEQYF. Full variable domain (rest looked up from reference TRBV19 and TRBJ2-7): DGGITQSPKYLFRKEGQNVTLSCEQNLNHDAMYWYRQDPGQGLRLIYYSQIVNDFQKGDIAEGYSVSREKKESFPLTVTSAQKNPTAFYLCASSISSAGNYEQYFGPGTRLTVT.

The gene calls are TRBV15 and TRBJ1-3; 9 bases map to TRBD1. V lost 4 bases and J lost 0; bases outside the gene matches: 4. Germline CDR1 LNHNV, CDR2 YYDKDF (reference sequence). The CDR3 covers 16 residues. The CDR3 DNA is TGTGCCACCAGCAAGGGACAGGGAAGCTCTGGAAACACCATATATTTT. Encoded protein: CATSKGQGSSGNTIYF.